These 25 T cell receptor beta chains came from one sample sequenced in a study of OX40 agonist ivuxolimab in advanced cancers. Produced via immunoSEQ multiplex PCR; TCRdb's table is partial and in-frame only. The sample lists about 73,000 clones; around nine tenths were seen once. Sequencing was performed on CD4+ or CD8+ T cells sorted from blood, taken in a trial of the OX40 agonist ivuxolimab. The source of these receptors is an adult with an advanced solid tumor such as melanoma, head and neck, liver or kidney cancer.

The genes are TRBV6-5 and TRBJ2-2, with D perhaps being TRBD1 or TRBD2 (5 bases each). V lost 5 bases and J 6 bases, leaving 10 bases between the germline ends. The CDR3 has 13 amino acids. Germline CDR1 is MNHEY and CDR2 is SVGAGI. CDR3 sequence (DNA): TGTGCCAGCAGTGAGGGGCGATCCGGGGAGCTGTTTTTT. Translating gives CASSEGRSGELFF.

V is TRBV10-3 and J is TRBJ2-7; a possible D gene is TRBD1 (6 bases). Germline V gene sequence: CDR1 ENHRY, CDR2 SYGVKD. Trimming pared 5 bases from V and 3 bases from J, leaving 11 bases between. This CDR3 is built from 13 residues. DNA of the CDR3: TGTGCCATCAGTAGCCGGACAGACTACGAGCAGTACTTC. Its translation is CAISSRTDYEQYF.

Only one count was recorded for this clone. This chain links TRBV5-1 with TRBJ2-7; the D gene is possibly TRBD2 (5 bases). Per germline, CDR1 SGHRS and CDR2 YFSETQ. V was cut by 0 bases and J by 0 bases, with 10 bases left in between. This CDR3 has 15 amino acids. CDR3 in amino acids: CASSLAGINSYEQYF. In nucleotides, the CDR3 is TGCGCCAGCAGCTTGGCGGGGATCAACTCCTACGAGCAGTACTTC.

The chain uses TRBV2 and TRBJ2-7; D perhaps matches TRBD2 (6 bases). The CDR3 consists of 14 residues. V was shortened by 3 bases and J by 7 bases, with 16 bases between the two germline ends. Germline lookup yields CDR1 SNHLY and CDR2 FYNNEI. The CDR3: CASSEREDSWEQYF. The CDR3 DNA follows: TGTGCCAGCAGTGAGAGGGAGGACTCCTGGGAGCAGTACTTC.

The CDR3 sequence: CASSQNTAYEQYF. The CDR3 coding sequence is TGTGCCAGCAGCCAAAACACAGCATACGAGCAGTACTTC. The rearrangement links TRBV7-9 to TRBJ2-7; D unclear. Germline assignment: CDR1 SEHNR and CDR2 FQNEAQ (reference sequence). The CDR3 runs to 13 residues. Deletions cut 5 bases from V and 4 bases from J, with 12 bases between.

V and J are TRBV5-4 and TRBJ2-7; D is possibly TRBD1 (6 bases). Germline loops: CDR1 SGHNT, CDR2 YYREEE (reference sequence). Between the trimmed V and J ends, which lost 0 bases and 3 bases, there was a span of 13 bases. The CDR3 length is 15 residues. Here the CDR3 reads CASSLGQEPIYEQYF. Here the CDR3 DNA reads TGTGCCAGCAGCTTGGGACAGGAGCCTATCTACGAGCAGTACTTC.

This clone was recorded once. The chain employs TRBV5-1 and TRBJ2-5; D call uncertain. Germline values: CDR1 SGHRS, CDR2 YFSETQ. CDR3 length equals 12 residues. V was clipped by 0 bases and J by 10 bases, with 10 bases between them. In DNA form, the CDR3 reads TGCGCCAGCAGCTTGGGAGGTGGGGACCAGTACTTC. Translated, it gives CASSLGGGDQYF.

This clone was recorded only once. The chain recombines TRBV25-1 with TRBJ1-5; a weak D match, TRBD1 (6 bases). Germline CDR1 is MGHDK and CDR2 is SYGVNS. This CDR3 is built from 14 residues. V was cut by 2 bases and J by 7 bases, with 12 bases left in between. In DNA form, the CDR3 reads TGTGCCAGCAGTGAACAGGGAAGGGGGCAGCCCCAGCATTTT. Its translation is CASSEQGRGQPQHF. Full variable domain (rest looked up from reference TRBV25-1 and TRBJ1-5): EADIYQTPRYLVIGTGKKITLECSQTMGHDKMYWYQQDPGMELHLIHYSYGVNSTEKGDLSSESTVSRIRTEHFPLTLESARPSHTSQYLCASSEQGRGQPQHFGDGTRLSIL.

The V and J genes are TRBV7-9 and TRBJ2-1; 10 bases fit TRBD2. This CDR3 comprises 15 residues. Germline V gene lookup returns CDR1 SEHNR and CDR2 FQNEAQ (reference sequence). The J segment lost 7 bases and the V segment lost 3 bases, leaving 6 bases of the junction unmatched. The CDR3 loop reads CASSLPAGGGNEQFF. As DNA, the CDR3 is TGTGCCAGCAGCTTGCCAGCGGGGGGGGGAAATGAGCAGTTCTTC.

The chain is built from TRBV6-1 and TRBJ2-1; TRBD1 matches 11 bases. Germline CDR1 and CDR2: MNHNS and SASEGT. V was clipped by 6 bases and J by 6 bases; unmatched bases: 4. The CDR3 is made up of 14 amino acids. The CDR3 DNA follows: TGTGCCAGCAGGACGGGACAGGGGGTCAATGAGCAGTTCTTC. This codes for CASRTGQGVNEQFF.

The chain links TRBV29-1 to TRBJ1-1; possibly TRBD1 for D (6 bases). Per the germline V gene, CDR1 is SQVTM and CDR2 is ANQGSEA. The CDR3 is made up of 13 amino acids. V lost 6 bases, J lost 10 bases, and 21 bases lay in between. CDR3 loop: CSVLWAGGGGAFF. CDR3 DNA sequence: TGCAGCGTGTTGTGGGCTGGGGGCGGGGGAGCTTTCTTT.

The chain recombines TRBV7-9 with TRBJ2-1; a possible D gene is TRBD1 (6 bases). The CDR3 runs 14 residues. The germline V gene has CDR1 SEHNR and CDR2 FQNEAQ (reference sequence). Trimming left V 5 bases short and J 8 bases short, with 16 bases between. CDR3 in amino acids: CASSNQQGLDEQFF. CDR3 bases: TGTGCCAGCAGCAATCAACAGGGTCTCGATGAGCAGTTCTTC.

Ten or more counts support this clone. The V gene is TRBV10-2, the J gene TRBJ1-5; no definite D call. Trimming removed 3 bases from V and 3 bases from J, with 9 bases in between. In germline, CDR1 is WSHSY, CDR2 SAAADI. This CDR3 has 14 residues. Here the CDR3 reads CASSDQGLNQPQHF. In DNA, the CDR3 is TGCGCCAGCAGTGATCAAGGGCTCAATCAGCCCCAGCATTTT.

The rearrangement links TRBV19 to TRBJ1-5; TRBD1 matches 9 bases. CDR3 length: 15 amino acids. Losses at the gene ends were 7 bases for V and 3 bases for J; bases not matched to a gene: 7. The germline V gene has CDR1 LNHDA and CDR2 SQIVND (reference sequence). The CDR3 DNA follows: TGTGCCAGTATACGGGACAGGGATTACAATCAGCCCCAGCATTTT. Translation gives CASIRDRDYNQPQHF.

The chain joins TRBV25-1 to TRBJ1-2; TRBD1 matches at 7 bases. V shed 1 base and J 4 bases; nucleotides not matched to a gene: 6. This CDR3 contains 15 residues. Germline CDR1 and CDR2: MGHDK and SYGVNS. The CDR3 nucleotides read TGTGCCAGCAGTGAATTCGCAGGGGGGGTCTATGGCTACACCTTC. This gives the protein CASSEFAGGVYGYTF.

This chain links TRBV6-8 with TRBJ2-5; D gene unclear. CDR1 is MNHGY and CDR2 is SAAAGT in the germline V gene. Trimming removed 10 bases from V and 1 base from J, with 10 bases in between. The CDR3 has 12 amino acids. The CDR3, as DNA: TGTGCCACTAAGGCAGCCCAAGAGACCCAGTACTTC. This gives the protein CATKAAQETQYF.

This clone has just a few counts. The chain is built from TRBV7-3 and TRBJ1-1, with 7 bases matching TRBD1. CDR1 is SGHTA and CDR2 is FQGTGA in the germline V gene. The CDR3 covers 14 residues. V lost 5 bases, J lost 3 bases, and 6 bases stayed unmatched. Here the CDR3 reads CASSKTGRDTEAFF. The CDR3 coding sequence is TGTGCCAGCAGCAAGACAGGGAGGGACACTGAAGCTTTCTTT.

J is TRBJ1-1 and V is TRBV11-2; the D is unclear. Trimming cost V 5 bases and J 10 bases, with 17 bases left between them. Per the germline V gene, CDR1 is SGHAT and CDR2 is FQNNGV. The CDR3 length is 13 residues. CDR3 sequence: CASSPPGSARAFF. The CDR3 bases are TGTGCCAGCAGCCCACCCGGGTCGGCGCGAGCTTTCTTT.

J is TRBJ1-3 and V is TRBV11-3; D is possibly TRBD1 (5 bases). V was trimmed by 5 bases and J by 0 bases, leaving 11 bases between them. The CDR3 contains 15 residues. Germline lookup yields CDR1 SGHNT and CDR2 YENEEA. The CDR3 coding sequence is TGTGCCAGCAGCCTGGGACTCAGCTCTGGAAACACCATATATTTT. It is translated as CASSLGLSSGNTIYF.

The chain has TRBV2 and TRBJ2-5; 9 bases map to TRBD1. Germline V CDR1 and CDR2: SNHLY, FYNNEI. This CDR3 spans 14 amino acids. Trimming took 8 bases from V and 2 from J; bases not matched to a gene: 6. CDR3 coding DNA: TGTGCCAGCGACGGGACAGGGCTTCAAGAGACCCAGTACTTC. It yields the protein CASDGTGLQETQYF.

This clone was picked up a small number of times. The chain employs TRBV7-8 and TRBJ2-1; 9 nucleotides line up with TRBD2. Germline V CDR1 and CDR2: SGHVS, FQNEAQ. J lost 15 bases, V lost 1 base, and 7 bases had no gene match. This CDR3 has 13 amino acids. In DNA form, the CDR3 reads TGTGCCAGCAGCTTAGGGGCACTAGCGGGCTGGTTCTTC. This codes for CASSLGALAGWFF.

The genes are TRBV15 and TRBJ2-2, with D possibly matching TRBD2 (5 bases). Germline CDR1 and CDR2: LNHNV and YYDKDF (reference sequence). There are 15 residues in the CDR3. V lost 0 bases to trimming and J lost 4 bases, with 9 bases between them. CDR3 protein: CATSRDRGSTGELFF. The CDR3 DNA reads TGTGCCACCAGCAGAGATCGGGGATCCACCGGGGAGCTGTTTTTT. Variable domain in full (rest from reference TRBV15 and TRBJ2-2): DAMVIQNPRYQVTQFGKPVTLSCSQTLNHNVMYWYQQKSSQAPKLLFHYYDKDFNNEADTPDNFQSRRPNTSFCFLDIRSPGLGDTAMYLCATSRDRGSTGELFFGEGSRLTVL.

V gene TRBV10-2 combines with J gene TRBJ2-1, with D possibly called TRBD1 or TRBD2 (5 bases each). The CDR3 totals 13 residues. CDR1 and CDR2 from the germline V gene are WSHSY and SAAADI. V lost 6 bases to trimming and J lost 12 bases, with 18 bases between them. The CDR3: CASRAGADKGQFF. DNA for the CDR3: TGCGCCAGCAGAGCCGGGGCCGACAAGGGGCAGTTCTTC.

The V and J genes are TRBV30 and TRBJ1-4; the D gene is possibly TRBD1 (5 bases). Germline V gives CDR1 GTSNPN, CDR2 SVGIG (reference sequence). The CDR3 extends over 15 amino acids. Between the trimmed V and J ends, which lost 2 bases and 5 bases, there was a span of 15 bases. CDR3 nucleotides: TGTGCCTGGAGTTCACCGAGGTGGGGGAATGAAAAACTGTTTTTT. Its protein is CAWSSPRWGNEKLFF.

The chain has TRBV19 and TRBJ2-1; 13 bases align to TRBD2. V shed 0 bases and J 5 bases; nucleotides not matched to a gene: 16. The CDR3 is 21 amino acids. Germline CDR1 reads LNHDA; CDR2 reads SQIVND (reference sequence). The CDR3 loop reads CASSIDLAGTSGTGSDNEQFF. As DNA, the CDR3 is TGTGCCAGTAGTATAGATCTCGCCGGGACTAGCGGGACGGGGAGCGACAATGAGCAGTTCTTC.